This entry concerns a single TCR beta chain. Methods used by the authors: Amplification from reference gene primers served as the basis for estimated nucleated cell counts. Sequencing used immunoSEQ multiplex PCR; TCRdb keeps in-frame clones, though not all of them. Clone size and V and J calls were adopted from that table, with D and trimming inferred from the DNA. The data show roughly 220,000 clones, 84% seen once. V was clipped by 7 bases and J by 3 bases; unmatched bases: 6. The CDR3 has 14 amino acids. CDR1 and CDR2 (germline): ENHRY, SYGVKD. The data were obtained in a study of blood T cell repertoires in COVID-19. For the study at large: Collection of acute and convalescent COVID-19 samples took place in the United States, Italy and Spain. PBMCs, B-cell-depleted T cells, or T cells provided the cDNA or gDNA that made up the material.

The chain uses TRBV10-3 and TRBJ2-5; TRBD2 agrees at 9 bases. This TCR was recovered from a woman aged 60-75 years who had recovered from COVID-19. The sample taken for sequencing was peripheral blood. The CDR3 is CAIKGSGGEETQYF. DNA for the CDR3: TGTGCCATCAAGGGTAGCGGGGGAGAAGAGACCCAGTACTTC.